One sample yielded the 29 T cell receptor beta chains listed below, sequenced in a study of cytomegalovirus exposure and HLA in healthy donors (dated by TCRdb to the late 2010s). Library preparation employed the immunoSEQ multiplex PCR assay. A mixture of 60 forward primers for TCR Vbeta segments and 13 reverse primers for TCR Jbeta segments was used in the multiplex PCR. Sourced from immuneACCESS, this table was stored by TCRdb with only in-frame sequences that have V and J called. A share of the clones is absent; for the studies checked, an unresolved V gene accounts for under half, and the remainder has no known explanation. The sample table lists approximately 150,000 clones, roughly 80% of them with a count of one. The ten largest clonotypes hold around 3.2% of the sample. The specimen sequenced was PBMCs. These receptors were obtained from a female donor in good health and CMV-seronegative.

This clone has just a few counts. The chain has TRBV2 and TRBJ1-1; 7 bases are a match to TRBD1. Germline CDR1 and CDR2: SNHLY and FYNNEI. V shed 7 bases, J shed 5 bases, and the junction held 7 bases outside the gene matches. The CDR3 contains 13 residues. CDR3 sequence reads: CASTRQGQTEAFF. As DNA, the CDR3 is TGTGCCAGCACTAGACAGGGACAAACTGAAGCTTTCTTT.

The V gene is TRBV30, the J gene TRBJ1-3; the D gene is possibly TRBD1 (5 bases). V was pared by 1 base and J by 9 bases, with 16 bases between. The germline V gene encodes CDR1 GTSNPN and CDR2 SVGIG (reference sequence). The CDR3 is 14 residues long. CDR3 in DNA: TGTGCCTGGAGTGGGTCAGGGACTCTGAGCACCATATATTTT. It specifies CAWSGSGTLSTIYF. The complete variable domain, with remaining parts taken from reference TRBV30 and TRBJ1-3, reads SQTIHQWPATLVQPVGSPLSLECTVEGTSNPNLYWYRQAAGRGLQLLFYSVGIGQISSEVPQNLSASRPQDRQFILSSKKLLLSDSGFYLCAWSGSGTLSTIYFGEGSWLTVV.

This clone occurred once. V gene TRBV5-4 combines with J gene TRBJ2-7; TRBD1 is a possible D gene (6 bases). Germline V gene data show CDR1 as SGHNT and CDR2 as YYREEE (reference sequence). V lost 2 bases to trimming and J lost 9 bases, with 15 bases between them. The CDR3 is 13 amino acids. CDR3 coding DNA: TGTGCCAGCAGCTTAACCCGGGACAACAGGCAGTACTTC. Translation: CASSLTRDNRQYF.

The chain has TRBV7-9 and TRBJ1-4; 12 bases map to TRBD1. The J segment lost 7 bases and the V segment lost 5 bases, leaving 8 bases of the junction unmatched. In germline, CDR1 is SEHNR, CDR2 FQNEAQ (reference sequence). This CDR3 region has 16 residues. The CDR3 region has the DNA TGTGCCAGCAGCCCCGGGGACAGGGGGCGCGGTGAAAAACTGTTTTTT. This codes for CASSPGDRGRGEKLFF. The full variable domain, with the rest looked up from reference TRBV7-9 and TRBJ1-4, is DTGVSQNPRHKITKRGQNVTFRCDPISEHNRLYWYRQTLGQGPEFLTYFQNEAQLEKSRLLSDRFSAERPKGSFSTLEIQRTEQGDSAMYLCASSPGDRGRGEKLFFGSGTQLSVL.

The chain uses TRBV15 and TRBJ1-2, with D perhaps TRBD1 (6 bases). This CDR3 has 14 amino acids. Trimming took 4 bases from V and 3 from J, leaving 12 bases between them. The germline V gene has CDR1 LNHNV and CDR2 YYDKDF (reference sequence). CDR3 DNA sequence: TGTGCCACCAGCAATGAGGACAGTGACTATGGCTACACCTTC. Its protein product is CATSNEDSDYGYTF.

This rearrangement joins TRBV7-8 to TRBJ1-2; a weak D match, TRBD1 (5 bases). There are 14 residues in the CDR3. V was pared by 1 base and J by 4 bases, with 10 bases between. CDR1 is SGHVS and CDR2 is FQNEAQ in the germline V gene. The CDR3 protein is CASSLVGGIYGYTF. DNA for the CDR3: TGTGCCAGCAGCTTAGTGGGGGGAATCTATGGCTACACCTTC. Full variable domain (outside the CDR3, taken from reference TRBV7-8 and TRBJ1-2): GAGVSQSPRYKVAKRGQDVALRCDPISGHVSLFWYQQALGQGPEFLTYFQNEAQLDKSGLPSDRFFAERPEGSVSTLKIQRTQQEDSAVYLCASSLVGGIYGYTFGSGTRLTVV.

V and J are TRBV4-1 and TRBJ2-6, with 12 nucleotides matching TRBD1. After removal of 1 base from V and 1 base from J, the junction contained 2 bases not matched to a gene. This CDR3 contains 18 residues. In germline, CDR1 is MGHRA, CDR2 YSYEKL. The CDR3 DNA follows: TGCGCCAGCAGCCAAGGGGGACAGGGGGCATCTGGGGCCAACGTCCTGACTTTC. Translation: CASSQGGQGASGANVLTF.

The chain joins TRBV28 to TRBJ1-6; 7 bases line up with TRBD1. The CDR3 consists of 16 residues. Germline-derived CDR1 and CDR2 are MDHEN and SYDVKM. Losses at the gene ends were 5 bases for V and 5 bases for J; bases not matched to a gene: 9. CDR3 residues: CASSLYPGTDNSPLHF. The DNA for the CDR3 is TGTGCCAGCAGTCTGTACCCCGGGACAGATAATTCACCCCTCCACTTT.

This rearrangement joins TRBV4-1 to TRBJ1-4; D is ambiguous. V lost 1 base to trimming and J lost 7 bases, with 13 bases between them. Per germline, CDR1 MGHRA and CDR2 YSYEKL. The CDR3 consists of 15 residues. CDR3 coding DNA: TGCGCCAGCAGCCAAGTCGCGGTGATGGGTGAAAAACTGTTTTTT. It translates to CASSQVAVMGEKLFF.

The genes are TRBV13 and TRBJ2-5, with D unclear. This CDR3 has 12 residues. The V gene's germline CDR1 is PRHDT and CDR2 FYEKMQ (reference sequence). Trimming left V 2 bases short and J 7 bases short, with 8 bases between. The CDR3 nucleotides are TGTGCCAGCAGCTTACGGTTTGGGACCCAGTACTTC. This translates into CASSLRFGTQYF.

The J gene is TRBJ2-7, the V gene TRBV5-8; 7 bases are a match to TRBD1. The CDR3 spans 15 residues. The V gene's germline CDR1 is SGHTS and CDR2 YDEGEE. V dropped 4 bases and J dropped 1; count of bases not matched to a gene: 8. Here the CDR3 DNA reads TGTGCCAGCAGCGCGGACAGGCCTTTTTCCTACGAGCAGTACTTC. Encoded protein: CASSADRPFSYEQYF.

In its sample, this clone was seen a few times. This rearrangement joins TRBV6-1 to TRBJ2-7; D not certain. Germline CDR1 and CDR2: MNHNS and SASEGT. The CDR3 is 12 residues long. The V end was cut by 6 bases, the J end by 2 bases, with 8 bases between. Here the CDR3 DNA reads TGTGCCAGCAGCTCCTTAGCCTACGAGCAGTACTTC. It codes for CASSSLAYEQYF.

The CDR3: CSVEGQGGYEQYF. The CDR3 region has the DNA TGCAGCGTTGAAGGCCAGGGTGGGTACGAGCAGTACTTC. The chain has TRBV29-1 and TRBJ2-5; possibly TRBD1 for D (5 bases). The end of the DNA is better explained by TRBJ2-7, so the J call may be wrong. Germline lookup yields CDR1 SQVTM and CDR2 ANQGSEA. CDR3 length: 13 residues.

The chain uses TRBV15 and TRBJ2-7, with TRBD1 matching over 7 bases. The CDR3 is 13 residues long. CDR1 and CDR2 (germline): LNHNV, YYDKDF (reference sequence). After removal of 5 bases from V and 4 bases from J, the junction contained 5 bases not matched to a gene. CDR3: CATSEDRTYEQYF. CDR3 DNA: TGTGCCACCAGCGAGGACAGGACGTACGAGCAGTACTTC.

The CDR3 region is CASSILGQGGTEAFF. The CDR3 DNA is TGTGCCAGTAGTATACTTGGGCAGGGAGGTACTGAAGCTTTCTTT. V usage is TRBV19 and J usage is TRBJ1-1, with D possibly being TRBD1 (5 bases). The CDR3 is made up of 15 amino acids. The V gene's germline CDR1 is LNHDA and CDR2 SQIVND (reference sequence). Trimming left V 2 bases short and J 5 bases short, with 15 bases between.

The rearrangement joins TRBV28 to TRBJ2-7; 13 bases map to TRBD2. Germline V gene lookup returns CDR1 MDHEN and CDR2 SYDVKM. The CDR3 length is 16 residues. Trimming took 4 bases from V and 5 from J; bases not matched to a gene: 8. The CDR3 sequence is CASSWTSGRPLHEQYF. Here the CDR3 DNA reads TGTGCCAGCAGTTGGACTAGCGGGAGACCGCTCCACGAGCAGTACTTC.

The genes are TRBV11-2 and TRBJ2-2, with D unclear. The V gene's germline CDR1 is SGHAT and CDR2 FQNNGV. The CDR3 is 12 amino acids. V was trimmed by 3 bases and J by 7 bases, leaving 6 bases between them. The CDR3 is CASSFGVGELFF. The CDR3 DNA follows: TGTGCCAGCAGCTTTGGAGTCGGGGAGCTGTTTTTT.

The CDR3 here is CASSLGWSGGLAYEQYF. The CDR3 DNA reads TGTGCCAGCAGTTTGGGGTGGTCAGGGGGGTTAGCCTACGAGCAGTACTTC. The genes are TRBV27 and TRBJ2-7; a weak D match, TRBD1 (7 bases). Per germline, CDR1 MNHEY and CDR2 SMNVEV (reference sequence). The CDR3 sequence is 17 residues long. The V end lost 3 bases, the J end lost 2 bases, and 20 bases lay between the germline ends.

V gene TRBV7-9 combines with J gene TRBJ2-3; D might be TRBD2 (5 bases). The CDR3 consists of 12 residues. The germline V gene has CDR1 SEHNR and CDR2 FQNEAQ (reference sequence). V was clipped by 0 bases and J by 8 bases, with 6 bases between them. CDR3 nucleotide sequence: TGTGCCAGCAGCTTAGCGGGAGTTACGCAGTATTTT. This encodes CASSLAGVTQYF.

The chain employs TRBV9 and TRBJ1-1, with D hard to call. The CDR3 is made up of 14 amino acids. V was shortened by 2 bases and J by 0 bases, with 8 bases between the two germline ends. The germline V gene encodes CDR1 SGDLS and CDR2 YYNGEE. The CDR3 sequence is CASSVEPMNTEAFF. CDR3 bases: TGTGCCAGCAGCGTCGAGCCAATGAACACTGAAGCTTTCTTT.

This chain connects TRBV19 to TRBJ1-5, with a possible D match to TRBD1 (5 bases). Germline V CDR1 and CDR2: LNHDA, SQIVND (reference sequence). V was pared by 4 bases and J by 5 bases, with 9 bases between. The CDR3 is made up of 13 amino acids. CDR3 amino acids: CASSTTDDQPQHF. For the CDR3, the DNA is TGTGCCAGTAGTACGACAGACGATCAGCCCCAGCATTTT.

This clone showed up just a few times. The DNA of the CDR3 is TGCGCCAGCAGGTACAGGGAGACTGAAGCTTTCTTT. Translating it yields CASRYRETEAFF. The chain employs TRBV10-2 and TRBJ1-1; D possibly corresponds to TRBD1 (6 bases). The CDR3 runs 12 residues. Germline assignment: CDR1 WSHSY and CDR2 SAAADI. Trimming removed 6 bases at V and 5 bases at J, with 10 bases between.

The genes are TRBV5-1 and TRBJ2-6, with a tentative D call TRBD2 (6 bases). With 4 bases removed from V and 2 bases from J, the gap between germline ends came to 13 bases. CDR3 length equals 16 residues. Germline V gene sequence: CDR1 SGHRS, CDR2 YFSETQ. The CDR3 loop is CASSAGRGAGANVLTF. The CDR3 DNA sequence: TGCGCCAGCAGCGCGGGGCGGGGTGCTGGGGCCAACGTCCTGACTTTC.

The chain carries TRBV29-1 and TRBJ1-2, with 9 nucleotides matching TRBD1. Trimming took 7 bases from V and 2 from J; bases not matched to a gene: 8. The CDR3 covers 14 residues. The germline gives CDR1 SQVTM, CDR2 ANQGSEA. CDR3 residues: CSARTGTGNYGYTF. CDR3 coding DNA: TGCAGCGCCAGAACCGGGACAGGGAACTATGGCTACACCTTC.

The rearrangement uses TRBV10-3 and TRBJ2-7, with D unresolved. Per germline, CDR1 ENHRY and CDR2 SYGVKD. This CDR3 has 13 residues. V was clipped by 3 bases and J by 1 base, with 7 bases between them. The CDR3 protein is CAISDLPSYEQYF. DNA for the CDR3: TGTGCCATCAGTGATCTACCTTCCTACGAGCAGTACTTC.

This clone was seen a handful of times. The chain uses TRBV7-9 and TRBJ2-2; D call uncertain. The CDR3 totals 15 residues. With 3 bases removed from V and 4 bases from J, the gap between germline ends came to 12 bases. CDR1 is SEHNR, CDR2 FQNEAQ, per germline (reference sequence). CDR3 nucleotide sequence: TGTGCCAGCAGCTTTAAACTCCCCGGCACCGGGGAGCTGTTTTTT. It translates to CASSFKLPGTGELFF.

This chain joins TRBV9 and TRBJ2-3; D unclear. Trimming shortened V by 4 bases and J by 3 bases, and 6 bases separated the two germline ends. CDR1 is SGDLS, CDR2 YYNGEE, per germline. The CDR3 covers 12 residues. Written as DNA, the CDR3 is TGTGCCAGCAGCCCTAGGACAGATACGCAGTATTTT. Encoded protein: CASSPRTDTQYF.

Details on this clone: Germline and junction disagree at one end, which may indicate a read error. The V call is TRBV7-3, the J call TRBJ2-7; possibly TRBD2 for D (6 bases). Germline V lookup: CDR1 SGHTA, CDR2 FQGTGA. The CDR3 is 13 amino acids. The CDR3 loop is CASSLTMGGEQYF. The CDR3 DNA reads as TGTGCCAGCAGCCTAACAATGGGAGGCGAGCAGTACTTC. Together with reference TRBV7-3 and TRBJ2-7, the CDR3 gives the full variable domain: GAGVSQTPSNKVTEKGKYVELRCDPISGHTALYWYRQSLGQGPEFLIYFQGTGAADDSGLPNDRFFAVRPEGSVSTLKIQRTERGDSAVYLCASSLTMGGEQYFGPGTRLTVT.

This clone was found once. The chain recombines TRBV19 with TRBJ2-2; 9 positions agree with TRBD2. CDR1 is LNHDA and CDR2 is SQIVND in the germline V gene (reference sequence). After removal of 3 bases from V and 7 bases from J, the junction contained 9 bases not matched to a gene. This CDR3 is built from 16 residues. CDR3 sequence reads: CASSIGLAGSVGELFF. The CDR3 bases are TGTGCCAGTAGTATCGGTCTAGCGGGATCCGTCGGGGAGCTGTTTTTT.